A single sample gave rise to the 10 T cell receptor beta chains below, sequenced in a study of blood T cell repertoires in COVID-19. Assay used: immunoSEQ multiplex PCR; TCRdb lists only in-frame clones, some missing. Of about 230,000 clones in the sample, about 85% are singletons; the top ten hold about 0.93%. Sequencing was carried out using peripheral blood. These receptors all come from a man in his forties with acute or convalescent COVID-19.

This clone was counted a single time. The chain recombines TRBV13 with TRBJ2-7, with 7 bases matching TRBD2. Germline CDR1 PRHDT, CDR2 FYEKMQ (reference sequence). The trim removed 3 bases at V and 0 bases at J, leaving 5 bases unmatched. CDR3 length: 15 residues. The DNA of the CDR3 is TGTGCCAGCAGCTTGGGAGGGGCTCTCTCCTACGAGCAGTACTTC. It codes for CASSLGGALSYEQYF.

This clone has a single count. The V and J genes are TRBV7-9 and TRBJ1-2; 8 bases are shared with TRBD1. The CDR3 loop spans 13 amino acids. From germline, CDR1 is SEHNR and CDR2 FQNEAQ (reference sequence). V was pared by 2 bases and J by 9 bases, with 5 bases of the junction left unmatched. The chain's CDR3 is CASSLRDRHSYTF. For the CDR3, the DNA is TGTGCCAGCAGCTTACGGGACAGGCACAGCTACACCTTC.

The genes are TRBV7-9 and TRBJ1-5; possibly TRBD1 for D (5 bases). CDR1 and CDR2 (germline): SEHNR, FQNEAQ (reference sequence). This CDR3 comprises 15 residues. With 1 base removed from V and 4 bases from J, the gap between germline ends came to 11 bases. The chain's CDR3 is CASSLGGVWNQPQHF. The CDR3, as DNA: TGTGCCAGCAGCTTAGGGGGGGTTTGGAATCAGCCCCAGCATTTT.

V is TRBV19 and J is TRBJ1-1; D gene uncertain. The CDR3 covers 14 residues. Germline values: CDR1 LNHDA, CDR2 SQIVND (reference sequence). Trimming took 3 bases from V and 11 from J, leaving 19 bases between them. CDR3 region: CASSMGDNPLNAFF. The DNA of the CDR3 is TGTGCCAGTAGTATGGGTGACAACCCACTGAATGCTTTCTTT.

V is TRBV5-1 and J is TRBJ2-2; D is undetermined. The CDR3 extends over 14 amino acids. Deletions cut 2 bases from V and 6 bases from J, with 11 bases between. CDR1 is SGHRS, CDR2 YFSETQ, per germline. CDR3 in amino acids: CASSFGSPSGELFF. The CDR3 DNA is TGCGCCAGCAGCTTCGGGTCTCCGTCCGGGGAGCTGTTTTTT. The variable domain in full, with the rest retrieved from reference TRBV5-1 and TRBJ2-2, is KAGVTQTPRYLIKTRGQQVTLSCSPISGHRSVSWYQQTPGQGLQFLFEYFSETQRNKGNFPGRFSGRQFSNSRSEMNVSTLELGDSALYLCASSFGSPSGELFFGEGSRLTVL.

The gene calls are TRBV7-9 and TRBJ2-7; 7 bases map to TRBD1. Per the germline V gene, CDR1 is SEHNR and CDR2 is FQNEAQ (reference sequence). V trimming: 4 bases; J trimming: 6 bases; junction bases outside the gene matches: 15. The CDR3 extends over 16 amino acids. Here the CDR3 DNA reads TGTGCCAGCAGCTCGACAGGGAAGGGATATAGGCTCGAGCAGTACTTC. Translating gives CASSSTGKGYRLEQYF.

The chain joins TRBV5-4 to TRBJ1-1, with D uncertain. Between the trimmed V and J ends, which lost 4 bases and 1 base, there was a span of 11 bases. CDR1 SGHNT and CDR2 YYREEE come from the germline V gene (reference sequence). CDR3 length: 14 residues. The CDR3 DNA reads TGTGCCAGCAGCCGCTCTGCGAAGAACACTGAAGCTTTCTTT. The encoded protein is CASSRSAKNTEAFF.

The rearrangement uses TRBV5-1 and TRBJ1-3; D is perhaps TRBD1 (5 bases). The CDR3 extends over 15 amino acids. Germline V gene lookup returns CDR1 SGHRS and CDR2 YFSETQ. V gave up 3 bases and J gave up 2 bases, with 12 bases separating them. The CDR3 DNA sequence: TGCGCCAGCAGCTCACCGGACAAGACTGGAAACACCATATATTTT. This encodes CASSSPDKTGNTIYF.

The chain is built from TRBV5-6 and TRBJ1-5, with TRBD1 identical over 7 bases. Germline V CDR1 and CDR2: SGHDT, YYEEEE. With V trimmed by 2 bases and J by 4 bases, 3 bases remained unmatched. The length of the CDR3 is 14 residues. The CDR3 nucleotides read TGTGCCAGCAGCTTTGGGACAGTAAATCAGCCCCAGCATTTT. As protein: CASSFGTVNQPQHF.

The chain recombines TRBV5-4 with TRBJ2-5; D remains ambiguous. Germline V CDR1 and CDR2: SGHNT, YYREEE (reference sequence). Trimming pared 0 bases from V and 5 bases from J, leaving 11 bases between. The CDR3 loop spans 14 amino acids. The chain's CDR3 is CASSLGPNEETQYF. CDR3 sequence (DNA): TGTGCCAGCAGCTTGGGCCCCAATGAGGAGACCCAGTACTTC.